Included here is one T cell receptor (beta chain) sequence, with context. The CDR3 runs to 15 residues. The germline gives CDR1 SGDLS, CDR2 YYNGEE. V dropped 2 bases and J dropped 0; count of bases not matched to a gene: 4. Use of 60 Vbeta and 13 Jbeta primers characterized the PCR. Here immunoSEQ multiplex PCR was the method, and the copy in TCRdb shows in-frame clones only, minus some. Of around 96,000 clones listed, about three quarters are singletons. This sample was included in a study of cytomegalovirus exposure and HLA in healthy donors. Whole-study context: From HLA-typed donors, an early data release held about 85 million unique TCRs.

The chain uses TRBV9 and TRBJ2-7, with TRBD2 identical over 8 bases. This TCR was recovered from a man under 40 in good health and CMV-seropositive. Sequenced input: PBMCs. The DNA for the CDR3 is TGTGCCAGCAGCGTTGGCGGGGGGAACTCCTACGAGCAGTACTTC. This encodes CASSVGGGNSYEQYF.